A single sample gave rise to the 17 T cell receptor beta chains below, sequenced in a study of T cells in Graves' hyperthyroidism and ophthalmopathy. The TCR beta CDR3 regions underwent amplification using RNA transcripts as the source. HTBI primers were employed in a first-round RT-PCR of the TCR CDR3. MiXCR was run by TCRdb on the multiplex PCR reads, yielding one entry per CDR3 protein. In the table there are about 350,000 distinct CDR3 sequences, approximately 14% of which are singletons. Material: blood. These receptors came from a woman between 55 and 75 years old with Graves' ophthalmopathy.

This clonotype was observed many times. The rearrangement uses TRBV28 and TRBJ2-2; D uncertain. This CDR3 has 14 residues. CDR1 is MDHEN and CDR2 is SYDVKM in the germline V gene. V shed 3 bases and J shed 6 bases, with 11 bases lying between them. The chain's CDR3 is CASSFTDIAGELFF. CDR3 nucleotide sequence: TGTGCCAGCAGTTTTACCGACATCGCCGGGGAGCTGTTTTTT.

The table lists this clonotype with a few counts. This rearrangement joins TRBV6-5 to TRBJ1-1; D unresolved. From germline, CDR1 is MNHEY and CDR2 SVGAGI. The CDR3 is 12 residues long. V was cut by 2 bases and J by 8 bases, with 9 bases left in between. The CDR3, as DNA: TGTGCCAGCAGTTACCCCCCGGGGGAAGCTTTCTTT. It codes for CASSYPPGEAFF.

This clonotype has ten or more counts. V usage is TRBV28 and J usage is TRBJ2-3, with TRBD1 identical over 8 bases. J was trimmed by 5 bases and V by 8 bases; bases with no gene match: 9. CDR3 size: 14 residues. CDR1 is MDHEN and CDR2 is SYDVKM in the germline V gene. In DNA form, the CDR3 reads TGTGCCAGCTGGCCAGGGGGCCGGGTAGATACGCAGTATTTT. As protein: CASWPGGRVDTQYF.

This clonotype has a handful of counts. The chain employs TRBV19 and TRBJ1-1; TRBD1 might be the D (6 bases). Germline V gene lookup returns CDR1 LNHDA and CDR2 SQIVND (reference sequence). V was shortened by 5 bases and J by 11 bases, with 12 bases between the two germline ends. This CDR3 comprises 11 residues. CDR3 residues: CASSHRVAAFF. CDR3 nucleotide sequence: TGTGCCAGTAGTCACAGGGTTGCGGCTTTCTTT.

This clonotype was detected many times. This chain joins TRBV30 and TRBJ2-2, with a tentative D call TRBD2 (6 bases). The CDR3 is 17 amino acids. Germline CDR1 is GTSNPN and CDR2 is SVGIG (reference sequence). Trimming pared 3 bases from V and 4 bases from J, leaving 21 bases between. The CDR3 sequence is CAWRRRRALEGTGELFF. CDR3 nucleotides: TGTGCCTGGAGGCGTAGGCGCGCCTTGGAGGGCACCGGGGAGCTGTTTTTT.

The rearrangement joins TRBV29-1 to TRBJ2-1, with D possibly TRBD2 on 5 matching bases. Germline loops: CDR1 SQVTM, CDR2 ANQGSEA. V was shortened by 0 bases and J by 1 base, with 10 bases between the two germline ends. This CDR3 is 15 amino acids long. CDR3 loop: CSVEDGTRSYNEQFF. The CDR3 nucleotides read TGCAGCGTTGAAGATGGTACTAGGTCCTACAATGAGCAGTTCTTC.

The chain couples TRBV24-1 to TRBJ2-1, with 13 positions matching TRBD2. The germline gives CDR1 KGHDR, CDR2 SFDVKD. This CDR3 comprises 17 residues. V lost 3 bases, J lost 0 bases, and 1 base stayed unmatched. This CDR3 reads CATSDGLAGDSYNEQFF. The CDR3 DNA sequence: TGTGCCACCAGTGATGGACTAGCGGGAGACTCCTACAATGAGCAGTTCTTC.

V is TRBV6-2 or TRBV6-3 and J is TRBJ1-3; D may be TRBD1 (5 bases). The CDR3 sequence is 14 residues long. V was cut by 2 bases and J by 7 bases, with 12 bases left in between. Germline CDR1 and CDR2: MNHEY and SVGEGT. The CDR3 sequence is CASSYGGARNTIYF. As DNA, the CDR3 is TGTGCCAGCAGTTACGGAGGGGCGCGGAACACCATATATTTT.

This clonotype was seen ten or more times. This chain connects TRBV3-1 to TRBJ1-2; 11 bases are shared with TRBD1. J gave up 7 bases and V 4 bases, and 5 bases lay outside the gene matches. CDR1 and CDR2 (germline): LGHDT, YNNKEL (reference sequence). The length of the CDR3 is 14 residues. Here the CDR3 DNA reads TGTGCCAGCAGCCCGGGACAGGGGGTCGGTGGCTACACCTTC. Translated, it gives CASSPGQGVGGYTF.

This clonotype was seen a handful of times. J is TRBJ2-5 and V is TRBV20-1; either TRBD1 or TRBD2 may fit D (6 bases each). Trimming took 6 bases from V and 0 from J, leaving 17 bases between them. The CDR3 is 15 amino acids. Germline CDR1 is DFQATT and CDR2 is SNEGSKA (reference sequence). The CDR3 reads CSADGTRGDQETQYF. As DNA, the CDR3 is TGCAGTGCGGACGGAACTAGGGGGGACCAAGAGACCCAGTACTTC.

This clonotype appeared many times. V gene TRBV27 combines with J gene TRBJ2-1, with a possible D match to TRBD2 (6 bases). The CDR3 totals 15 residues. V shed 6 bases and J shed 0 bases, with 12 bases lying between them. The germline V gene encodes CDR1 MNHEY and CDR2 SMNVEV (reference sequence). The CDR3 here is CASSLADSSYNEQFF. In nucleotides, the CDR3 is TGTGCCAGCAGCTTAGCGGATAGCTCCTACAATGAGCAGTTCTTC.

The chain is built from TRBV7-9 and TRBJ1-2; 7 bases agree with TRBD1. The germline V gene encodes CDR1 SEHNR and CDR2 FQNEAQ (reference sequence). The CDR3 consists of 16 residues. Germline trimming cut 3 bases from V and 3 bases from J; bases unmatched to any gene: 10. DNA of the CDR3: TGTGCCAGCAGCTTCCTGACAGGGAAAGAGGACTATGGCTACACCTTC. Residues: CASSFLTGKEDYGYTF.

The CDR3 coding sequence is TGCGCCAGCAGCGTCTCCGGGACAGGGGACATTCAGTACTTC. It is translated as CASSVSGTGDIQYF. The J gene is TRBJ2-4, the V gene TRBV5-1; 10 bases fit TRBD1. Germline assignment: CDR1 SGHRS and CDR2 YFSETQ. After removal of 4 bases from V and 8 bases from J, the junction contained 6 bases not matched to a gene. The length of the CDR3 is 14 residues.

In this sample, this clonotype turned up a few times. Being one base from a much bigger clone, this may be a read error. The rearrangement joins TRBV6-2 or TRBV6-3 to TRBJ1-5; D gene ambiguous. There are 15 residues in the CDR3. Germline V gives CDR1 MNHEY, CDR2 SVGEGT. V was trimmed by 5 bases and J by 5 bases, leaving 16 bases between them. CDR3 bases: TGTGCCAGCAGTCCTGTGGCGGGTTCTCATCAGCCCCAGCATTTT. Its protein product is CASSPVAGSHQPQHF.

This clonotype appeared many times. The chain is built from TRBV12-3 or TRBV12-4 and TRBJ2-7, with D possibly being TRBD2 (6 bases). This CDR3 spans 16 amino acids. Trimming removed 3 bases at V and 5 bases at J, with 20 bases between. The chain's CDR3 is CASSFRWSRDGNEQYF. CDR3 nucleotides: TGTGCCAGCAGTTTCAGGTGGTCGCGGGATGGGAACGAGCAGTACTTC.

This clonotype appeared many times. The rearrangement uses TRBV3-1 and TRBJ2-5, with 10 bases aligning to TRBD1. CDR1 and CDR2 (germline): LGHDT, YNNKEL (reference sequence). The ends lost 3 bases at V and 7 bases at J; junction bases unmatched: 11. This CDR3 has 16 amino acids. The CDR3 spells CASSHGTGAYIGTQYF. CDR3 nucleotide sequence: TGTGCCAGCAGCCACGGGACAGGGGCTTATATTGGGACCCAGTACTTC.

This clonotype was seen ten or more times. The rearrangement uses TRBV5-8 and TRBJ2-3, with a tentative D call TRBD1 (5 bases). This CDR3 has 14 residues. CDR1 and CDR2 (germline): SGHTS, YDEGEE. Trimming took off 4 bases at V and 2 bases at J, with 11 bases between the two ends. DNA of the CDR3: TGTGCCAGCAGCAGCAGGGTTTCCACAGATACGCAGTATTTT. This codes for CASSSRVSTDTQYF.